A single sample is the source of the 4 T cell receptor beta chains below, sequenced in a study of regulatory T cells in long-lasting Graves disease. Time point: newly diagnosed GD, antithyroid drugs for less than 3 months. The authors made the TCR library using RNA they extracted from PBMCs. Through Arm-PCR of CDR3 regions and iRepertoire HTBI primers, TCR beta libraries were built. TCRdb processed the multiplex PCR reads anew with MiXCR; each CDR3 protein has one entry. The sample lists 400,000 to 500,000 distinct CDR3 sequences, 15% to 20% occurring once. The same sample was also used in a study of T cells in Graves' hyperthyroidism and ophthalmopathy.

Sequenced here: peripheral blood mononuclear cells (PBMCs), sampled at new diagnosis, from a patient treated with antithyroid drugs. These receptors all come from a young woman with Graves disease.

This clonotype came up a few times. The chain employs TRBV24-1 and TRBJ2-7; D possibly corresponds to TRBD2 (6 bases). Looked up from germline, CDR1 is KGHDR and CDR2 is SFDVKD. The CDR3 totals 14 residues. Trimming shortened V by 2 bases and J by 5 bases, and 12 bases separated the two germline ends. Here the CDR3 DNA reads TGTGCCACCAGTGATTCCCCGGGAGACAACGAGCAGTACTTC. The encoded protein is CATSDSPGDNEQYF.

In this sample, this clonotype turned up many times. The chain couples TRBV5-1 to TRBJ2-3, with 11 bases that match TRBD2. J was trimmed by 3 bases and V by 2 bases; bases with no gene match: 8. CDR1 and CDR2 (germline): SGHRS, YFSETQ. The CDR3 totals 17 residues. For the CDR3, the DNA is TGCGCCAGCAGCTTCGGTAGCGGGAGGGCCGGGACAGATACGCAGTATTTT. Protein product: CASSFGSGRAGTDTQYF.

Worth noting for this clonotype: This may stem from a read error, because a much larger clone lies one nucleotide away. The V gene is TRBV28, the J gene TRBJ2-3; perhaps TRBD1 as D (6 bases). Trimming shortened V by 11 bases and J by 5 bases, and 20 bases separated the two germline ends. CDR3 size: 14 residues. CDR1 MDHEN and CDR2 SYDVKM come from the germline V gene. This CDR3 reads CAGGSGVEVDTQYF. DNA for the CDR3: TGTGCCGGCGGTTCAGGGGTCGAGGTAGATACGCAGTATTTT.

This clonotype was seen many times. V usage is TRBV6-2 or TRBV6-3 and J usage is TRBJ2-7; tentative D call: TRBD1 (7 bases). V lost 5 bases, J lost 3 bases, and 17 bases lay in between. The CDR3 totals 15 residues. Germline lookup yields CDR1 MNHEY and CDR2 SVGEGT. CDR3 DNA sequence: TGTGCCAGCAGTCCCTCGCGGGACAGTTTCTACGAGCAGTACTTC. Translated, it gives CASSPSRDSFYEQYF.